This T cell receptor beta chain was sequenced for a study of T cell responses to AZD1222 COVID-19 vaccine. The study's findings and limits: It should be noted that donors were predominantly white British and more often female, and clonal diversity was possibly underestimated. All repertoire sampling was performed exclusively after the peak T cell response.

On this clone itself: Its antigen is still unknown.

The repertoire was sequenced with immunoSEQ multiplex PCR; TCRdb's copy has only in-frame clones and lacks some. The sample has approximately 150,000 clones; over 75% are singletons. This clonotype originated in an adult in good health. Source: peripheral blood, taken on day 0 of AZD1222 vaccination.

CDR3 loop: CASSNTERGGNQPQHF. CDR3 in DNA: TGTGCCAGTAGTAACACCGAGCGAGGGGGCAATCAGCCCCAGCATTTT. The chain employs TRBV19 and TRBJ1-5; D may be TRBD1 (5 bases). The CDR3 consists of 16 residues. V lost 4 bases and J 2 bases, leaving 15 bases between the germline ends. Germline CDR1 reads LNHDA; CDR2 reads SQIVND (reference sequence). Together with reference TRBV19 and TRBJ1-5, the CDR3 gives the full variable domain: DGGITQSPKYLFRKEGQNVTLSCEQNLNHDAMYWYRQDPGQGLRLIYYSQIVNDFQKGDIAEGYSVSREKKESFPLTVTSAQKNPTAFYLCASSNTERGGNQPQHFGDGTRLSIL.